A single T cell receptor (beta chain) is shown here with its context. This record belongs to a study of blood T cell repertoires in COVID-19. Study as a whole: The analysed material was cDNA or gDNA that came from T cells, B-cell-depleted T cells, or PBMCs.

In the source study's methods: Reference gene primer amplification yielded estimated nucleated cell counts. TCRdb's copy holds only in-frame clones and misses some; the assay was immunoSEQ multiplex PCR. V, J and clone size reflect that table, while D and trimming were determined from the DNA. The sample has roughly 250,000 clones, 80% to 90% seen once; the top ten hold roughly 4%. Trimming took 3 bases from V and 8 from J; bases not matched to a gene: 2. The germline V gene has CDR1 SGHTA and CDR2 FQGNSA. CDR3 length equals 13 residues. The sequencing input was peripheral blood. V gene TRBV7-2 combines with J gene TRBJ1-4, with 8 nucleotides matching TRBD1. The TCR sequence derives from a man aged 45-65 years with acute or convalescent COVID-19. The CDR3 DNA is TGTGCCAGCAGCTTTGCAGGGGGCGAAAAACTGTTTTTT. Translating it yields CASSFAGGEKLFF. Combining the CDR3 with reference TRBV7-2 and TRBJ1-4 gives the whole variable domain GAGVSQSPSNKVTEKGKDVELRCDPISGHTALYWYRQSLGQGLEFLIYFQGNSAPDKSGLPSDRFSAERTGGSVSTLTIQRTQQEDSAVYLCASSFAGGEKLFFGSGTQLSVL.